The 12 T cell receptor beta chains listed next were all sequenced from one sample in a study of OX40 agonist ivuxolimab in advanced cancers. TCRdb's copy holds only in-frame clones and misses some; the assay was immunoSEQ multiplex PCR. The sample lists tens of thousands of clones, around 85% seen once, with less than 2.5% in the top ten. Sequenced material: CD4+ or CD8+ T cells sorted from blood, taken in a trial of the OX40 agonist ivuxolimab. These receptors all stem from an adult with an advanced solid tumor such as melanoma, head and neck, liver or kidney cancer.

The gene calls are TRBV28 and TRBJ2-1; D not certain. The germline CDR1 and CDR2 sequences are MDHEN and SYDVKM. CDR3 length: 12 amino acids. V gave up 2 bases and J gave up 9 bases, with 8 bases separating them. The CDR3 DNA reads as TGTGCCAGCAGTTTAAGAGGACCTGAGCAGTTCTTC. This codes for CASSLRGPEQFF.

CDR3 amino acids: CASAEGVFTDTQYF. CDR3 in DNA: TGTGCCAGCGCTGAGGGGGTCTTCACAGATACGCAGTATTTT. The chain recombines TRBV2 with TRBJ2-3; TRBD1 is a possible D gene (6 bases). V was shortened by 8 bases and J by 2 bases, with 14 bases between the two germline ends. The CDR3 is made up of 14 amino acids. Per germline, CDR1 SNHLY and CDR2 FYNNEI.

The V gene is TRBV18, the J gene TRBJ2-4; tentative D call: TRBD1 (6 bases). V lost 3 bases to trimming and J lost 5 bases, with 14 bases between them. CDR1 is KGHSH, CDR2 LQKENI, per germline. CDR3 size: 15 residues. CDR3 residues: CASSPPTGNQNIQYF. DNA for the CDR3: TGTGCCAGCTCACCTCCAACAGGGAACCAAAACATTCAGTACTTC.

The chain carries TRBV15 and TRBJ2-4; D gene ambiguous. Trimming took off 3 bases at V and 0 bases at J, with 9 bases between the two ends. The germline CDR1 and CDR2 sequences are LNHNV and YYDKDF (reference sequence). This CDR3 has 15 residues. In nucleotides, the CDR3 is TGTGCCACCAGCAGCCAAAGGGAAGCCAAAAACATTCAGTACTTC. Its translation is CATSSQREAKNIQYF.

Here the CDR3 reads CASSPNTGELFF. The CDR3 DNA is TGTGCCAGCTCTCCGAACACCGGGGAGCTGTTTTTT. V and J are TRBV18 and TRBJ2-2; D not certain. The CDR3 extends over 12 amino acids. Germline V gene data show CDR1 as KGHSH and CDR2 as LQKENI. The V and J ends lost 6 bases and 0 bases respectively, with 2 bases between them.

This clone has a single count. The chain links TRBV9 to TRBJ2-1, with no clear D. The CDR3 length is 14 residues. V was cut by 0 bases and J by 2 bases, with 6 bases left in between. Germline loops: CDR1 SGDLS, CDR2 YYNGEE. CDR3 sequence: CASSVGSTYNEQFF. CDR3 sequence (DNA): TGTGCCAGCAGCGTAGGGTCAACCTACAATGAGCAGTTCTTC.

The CDR3 sequence: CASSPTSGGDYEQYF. The CDR3 DNA is TGTGCCAGCAGCCCTACTAGCGGGGGGGACTACGAGCAGTACTTC. The genes are TRBV4-2 and TRBJ2-7, with 13 bases aligning to TRBD2. The germline gives CDR1 LGHNA, CDR2 YNFKEQ. This CDR3 has 15 amino acids. V dropped 4 bases and J dropped 3; count of bases not matched to a gene: 3.

The chain joins TRBV11-2 to TRBJ2-5; D is perhaps TRBD1 (5 bases). The CDR3 totals 15 residues. Trimming shortened V by 1 base and J by 5 bases, and 14 bases separated the two germline ends. Germline V lookup: CDR1 SGHAT, CDR2 FQNNGV. The CDR3, as DNA: TGTGCCAGCAGCTTAGTTGCAGGGATAGTGGAGACCCAGTACTTC. This sequence encodes CASSLVAGIVETQYF. Drawing the rest from reference TRBV11-2 and TRBJ2-5, the complete variable domain is EAGVAQSPRYKIIEKRQSVAFWCNPISGHATLYWYQQILGQGPKLLIQFQNNGVVDDSQLPKDRFSAERLKGVDSTLKIQPAKLEDSAVYLCASSLVAGIVETQYFGPGTRLLVL.

The rearrangement links TRBV5-1 to TRBJ2-7; D is perhaps TRBD1 (6 bases). The CDR3 has 12 amino acids. CDR1 SGHRS and CDR2 YFSETQ come from the germline V gene. V was shortened by 4 bases and J by 6 bases, with 11 bases between the two germline ends. CDR3 protein: CASSTQGREQYF. In DNA form, the CDR3 reads TGCGCCAGCAGCACGCAGGGGCGCGAGCAGTACTTC.

This clone was found once. This chain joins TRBV4-2 and TRBJ2-5; D uncertain. The CDR3 is made up of 13 amino acids. Germline V gene sequence: CDR1 LGHNA, CDR2 YNFKEQ. V dropped 0 bases and J dropped 5 bases, with 7 bases sitting between them. The CDR3, as DNA: TGTGCCAGCAGCCAAGATCAGACGGAGACCCAGTACTTC. As protein: CASSQDQTETQYF.

The V call is TRBV9, the J call TRBJ2-7; D gene ambiguous. There are 14 residues in the CDR3. Germline V gives CDR1 SGDLS, CDR2 YYNGEE. The germline V and J ends were trimmed by 0 bases and 0 bases, with 7 bases remaining between them. CDR3 loop: CASSVAYGSYEQYF. CDR3 nucleotide sequence: TGTGCCAGCAGCGTAGCCTACGGCTCCTACGAGCAGTACTTC.

The chain combines TRBV5-4 with TRBJ2-5, with 9 bases lining up with TRBD1. This CDR3 contains 15 residues. Per the germline V gene, CDR1 is SGHNT and CDR2 is YYREEE (reference sequence). The trim removed 2 bases at V and 5 bases at J, leaving 7 bases unmatched. The CDR3 bases are TGTGCCAGCAGCTTACGACAGGGGGAAGTGGAGACCCAGTACTTC. It encodes CASSLRQGEVETQYF.